Following are 27 T cell receptor beta chains from one sample sequenced in a study of blood T cell repertoires in COVID-19. Clones were sequenced by immunoSEQ multiplex PCR, and TCRdb holds only the in-frame ones, with some missing. The sample shows under 200,000 clones, about 82% of them seen only once. Source material: peripheral blood. The receptor source for this set is a man aged 60 to 69 with COVID-19, enrolled during active disease.

V usage is TRBV4-2 and J usage is TRBJ1-2, with TRBD1 identical over 9 bases. The germline V gene encodes CDR1 LGHNA and CDR2 YNFKEQ. This CDR3 contains 17 residues. Losses at the gene ends were 1 base for V and 4 bases for J; bases not matched to a gene: 10. CDR3 DNA: TGTGCCAGCAGCCAAGGTACACAGGGGGCCATGGGCTATGGCTACACCTTC. Amino acid sequence: CASSQGTQGAMGYGYTF.

This clone was seen just once. The CDR3, as DNA: TGCGCCAGCAGCTTGGCTTCTCAGGGCCCAGTTGGCTACGAGCAGTACTTC. Translation: CASSLASQGPVGYEQYF. The V call is TRBV5-1, the J call TRBJ2-7, with a tentative D call TRBD1 (5 bases). Trimming stripped 0 bases from V and 3 bases from J, with 19 bases between. Germline V gene lookup returns CDR1 SGHRS and CDR2 YFSETQ. The CDR3 extends over 17 amino acids.

This chain connects TRBV5-1 to TRBJ2-1; weak D call: TRBD2 (5 bases). V lost 0 bases, J lost 4 bases, and 14 bases lay in between. Germline lookup yields CDR1 SGHRS and CDR2 YFSETQ. The CDR3 is 16 amino acids. The CDR3 bases are TGCGCCAGCAGCTTGGATAACGCGGGTGGGTACAATGAGCAGTTCTTC. The encoded protein is CASSLDNAGGYNEQFF.

The chain joins TRBV6-5 to TRBJ2-7; D unclear. The CDR3 spans 11 residues. Germline V gene sequence: CDR1 MNHEY, CDR2 SVGAGI. V dropped 10 bases and J dropped 4 bases, with 11 bases sitting between them. CDR3 coding DNA: TGTGCCACCGAAGACTTGTACGAGCAGTACTTC. This encodes CATEDLYEQYF.

V usage is TRBV5-1 and J usage is TRBJ1-2; a possible D gene is TRBD1 (6 bases). Germline CDR1 and CDR2: SGHRS and YFSETQ. V dropped 2 bases and J dropped 8 bases, with 13 bases sitting between them. This CDR3 has 13 residues. CDR3 region: CASSLQGVGGYTF. CDR3 DNA sequence: TGCGCCAGCAGCTTACAGGGTGTTGGCGGCTACACCTTC.

The CDR3, as DNA: TGCAGTGCTAGTCAGCCGGCGGGAAACATTCAGTACTTC. This translates into CSASQPAGNIQYF. The chain combines TRBV20-1 with TRBJ2-4; tentative D call: TRBD2 (5 bases). This CDR3 has 13 amino acids. Trimming left V 3 bases short and J 6 bases short, with 12 bases between. Per the germline V gene, CDR1 is DFQATT and CDR2 is SNEGSKA (reference sequence).

This clone was detected only once. The V and J genes are TRBV6-5 and TRBJ1-1; D remains unclear. Germline V gene data show CDR1 as MNHEY and CDR2 as SVGAGI. The CDR3 loop spans 14 amino acids. The V gene lost 0 bases and the J gene lost 5 bases, with 10 bases spanning the gap. The CDR3 here is CASSYSAGATEAFF. CDR3 coding DNA: TGTGCCAGCAGTTACTCGGCCGGAGCGACTGAAGCTTTCTTT.

The chain employs TRBV11-2 and TRBJ1-6, with TRBD1 identical over 8 bases. V was clipped by 0 bases and J by 7 bases; unmatched bases: 2. This CDR3 has 15 residues. The germline CDR1 and CDR2 sequences are SGHAT and FQNNGV. In nucleotides, the CDR3 is TGTGCCAGCAGCTTAGAGCCAGGGGGCAATTCACCCCTCCACTTT. Translation gives CASSLEPGGNSPLHF.

CDR3: CSVEGGTEEYEQYF. Here the CDR3 DNA reads TGCAGCGTTGAAGGGGGGACAGAAGAATACGAGCAGTACTTC. The chain is built from TRBV29-1 and TRBJ2-7; TRBD1 matches 7 bases. The CDR3 contains 14 residues. Germline values: CDR1 SQVTM, CDR2 ANQGSEA. Germline trimming cut 1 base from V and 4 bases from J; bases unmatched to any gene: 7.

V and J are TRBV12-5 and TRBJ2-7; possibly TRBD1 for D (5 bases). Germline V gives CDR1 LGHNT, CDR2 FRNRAP. This CDR3 has 15 residues. Trimming cost V 5 bases and J 2 bases, with 16 bases left between them. The CDR3 sequence is CASGPHGRTTYEQYF. The CDR3 DNA sequence: TGTGCTAGTGGTCCCCACGGGCGGACAACCTACGAGCAGTACTTC.

The chain uses TRBV6-5 and TRBJ1-2, with D possibly TRBD1 on 5 matching bases. The CDR3 is 14 residues long. Germline lookup yields CDR1 MNHEY and CDR2 SVGAGI. Trimming took off 6 bases at V and 6 bases at J, with 17 bases between the two ends. This chain's CDR3 is CASRRYDSENGYTF. The CDR3 bases are TGTGCCAGCAGGAGGTACGACAGTGAGAATGGCTACACCTTC.

This sequence joins TRBV6-5 and TRBJ2-5; tentatively, D is TRBD2 (6 bases). The CDR3 runs to 14 residues. V was shortened by 4 bases and J by 5 bases, with 14 bases between the two germline ends. Germline V lookup: CDR1 MNHEY, CDR2 SVGAGI. CDR3 sequence: CASSFGGVSETQYF. CDR3 coding DNA: TGTGCCAGCAGTTTTGGAGGGGTTTCGGAGACCCAGTACTTC.

The V gene is TRBV5-6, the J gene TRBJ1-5; D may be TRBD1 (5 bases). The V end was cut by 4 bases, the J end by 2 bases, with 13 bases between. The CDR3 has 15 residues. Germline V CDR1 and CDR2: SGHDT, YYEEEE. The CDR3 DNA reads as TGTGCCAGCAGCAAGGGACTTTGGCGCAATCAGCCCCAGCATTTT. Protein sequence: CASSKGLWRNQPQHF. Full variable domain (missing parts from reference TRBV5-6 and TRBJ1-5): DAGVTQSPTHLIKTRGQQVTLRCSPKSGHDTVSWYQQALGQGPQFIFQYYEEEERQRGNFPDRFSGHQFPNYSSELNVNALLLGDSALYLCASSKGLWRNQPQHFGDGTRLSIL.

This clone was counted a single time. The chain recombines TRBV12-3 or TRBV12-4 with TRBJ1-1; TRBD1 agrees at 10 bases. The CDR3 length is 13 residues. Trimming cost V 3 bases and J 11 bases; bases outside gene matches: 6. CDR3 loop: CASSFLDRGPAFF. Written as DNA, the CDR3 is TGTGCCAGCAGTTTTTTAGACAGGGGGCCTGCTTTCTTT.

CDR3 sequence (DNA): TGTGCCAGCAGCTTGGCAGGGGCCTTCTACAATGAGCAGTTCTTC. It encodes CASSLAGAFYNEQFF. The rearrangement links TRBV5-4 to TRBJ2-1, with TRBD1 as a possible D gene (6 bases). Between the trimmed V and J ends, which lost 0 bases and 3 bases, there was a span of 10 bases. The CDR3 runs to 15 residues. Germline CDR1 is SGHNT and CDR2 is YYREEE (reference sequence). The full variable domain, with the rest looked up from reference TRBV5-4 and TRBJ2-1, is ETGVTQSPTHLIKTRGQQVTLRCSSQSGHNTVSWYQQALGQGPQFIFQYYREEENGRGNFPPRFSGLQFPNYSSELNVNALELDDSALYLCASSLAGAFYNEQFFGPGTRLTVL.

The V and J genes are TRBV9 and TRBJ2-1; 8 positions match TRBD1. Trimming cost V 4 bases and J 3 bases; bases outside gene matches: 9. The CDR3 spans 16 residues. Germline V gives CDR1 SGDLS, CDR2 YYNGEE. The CDR3 nucleotides read TGTGCCAGCAGCTCGAACCGGGACAGGCGCTACAATGAGCAGTTCTTC. Translated, it gives CASSSNRDRRYNEQFF.

This sequence joins TRBV6-2 or TRBV6-3 and TRBJ1-6; D is perhaps TRBD1 (5 bases). CDR3 size: 14 residues. Deletions cut 5 bases from V and 4 bases from J, with 9 bases between. Germline V gene data show CDR1 as MNHEY and CDR2 as SVGEGT. The CDR3 loop reads CASSDTGYNSPLHF. DNA of the CDR3: TGTGCCAGCAGTGATACAGGATATAATTCACCCCTCCACTTT.

The V gene is TRBV27, the J gene TRBJ1-2, with TRBD1 as a possible D gene (5 bases). The germline V and J ends were trimmed by 6 bases and 7 bases, with 21 bases remaining between them. From germline, CDR1 is MNHEY and CDR2 SMNVEV (reference sequence). The CDR3 totals 15 residues. CDR3 DNA: TGTGCCAGCAGGGCGATGGGGCGGGGAAGTGGTGGCTACACCTTC. Protein product: CASRAMGRGSGGYTF.

The rearrangement uses TRBV29-1 and TRBJ2-7; 9 positions match TRBD1. The germline gives CDR1 SQVTM, CDR2 ANQGSEA. The CDR3 totals 13 residues. The trim removed 4 bases at V and 5 bases at J, leaving 6 bases unmatched. CDR3 coding DNA: TGCAGCGTTGGAGGGACAGGGCTCCACGAGCAGTACTTC. It is translated as CSVGGTGLHEQYF.

The chain employs TRBV18 and TRBJ1-6; 7 nucleotides align to TRBD1. V trimming: 3 bases; J trimming: 7 bases; junction bases outside the gene matches: 3. Germline CDR1 is KGHSH and CDR2 is LQKENI. The CDR3 spans 14 residues. The CDR3 nucleotides read TGTGCCAGCTCACCTGACAGGGAGAATTCACCCCTCCACTTT. It codes for CASSPDRENSPLHF. The complete variable domain, with remaining parts taken from reference TRBV18 and TRBJ1-6, reads NAGVMQNPRHLVRRRGQEARLRCSPMKGHSHVYWYRQLPEEGLKFMVYLQKENIIDESGMPKERFSAEFPKEGPSILRIQQVVRGDSAAYFCASSPDRENSPLHFGNGTRLTVT.

This CDR3 reads CASSQEGSRGTDTQYF. The CDR3 DNA reads as TGTGCCAGCAGCCAAGAGGGATCCAGGGGTACAGATACGCAGTATTTT. The genes are TRBV3-1 (or the pseudogene TRBV3-2) and TRBJ2-3; tentatively, D is TRBD1 (6 bases). The CDR3 consists of 16 residues. The germline V gene encodes CDR1 LGHDT and CDR2 YNNKEL (reference sequence). Trimming stripped 0 bases from V and 3 bases from J, with 13 bases between.

This clone was counted a few times. The chain has TRBV27 and TRBJ1-5, with 9 bases fitting TRBD1. The CDR3 totals 14 residues. The germline V gene has CDR1 MNHEY and CDR2 SMNVEV (reference sequence). J gave up 7 bases and V 6 bases, and 7 bases lay outside the gene matches. CDR3 nucleotide sequence: TGTGCCAGCAGCCCCGGGACAGGGATCCAGCCCCAGCATTTT. Its protein product is CASSPGTGIQPQHF.

This chain uses TRBV7-9 with TRBJ2-7, with 7 bases matching TRBD1. The CDR3 has 13 residues. CDR1 SEHNR and CDR2 FQNEAQ come from the germline V gene (reference sequence). The V and J ends lost 11 bases and 1 base, in that order; junction bases with no gene match: 8. Here the CDR3 DNA reads TGTGCCGTTGACACAGGGGAATCCTACGAGCAGTACTTC. Protein sequence: CAVDTGESYEQYF.

This clone is a singleton in its sample. The chain is built from TRBV15 and TRBJ1-2; D perhaps matches TRBD1 (5 bases). Germline loops: CDR1 LNHNV, CDR2 YYDKDF (reference sequence). Trimming took 4 bases from V and 5 from J, leaving 26 bases between them. The CDR3 runs 18 residues. The CDR3 DNA follows: TGTGCCACCAGCAAGGGGAGTGGGGAGGGCCCTTACGATTATGGCTACACCTTC. Protein product: CATSKGSGEGPYDYGYTF.

This clone showed up just once. The genes are TRBV5-6 and TRBJ1-1; D call uncertain. The length of the CDR3 is 14 residues. V dropped 1 base and J dropped 0 bases, with 7 bases sitting between them. The germline V gene encodes CDR1 SGHDT and CDR2 YYEEEE. The CDR3 nucleotides read TGTGCCAGCAGCTTGAGCGACGTGAACACTGAAGCTTTCTTT. This translates into CASSLSDVNTEAFF. The full variable domain, with the rest looked up from reference TRBV5-6 and TRBJ1-1, is DAGVTQSPTHLIKTRGQQVTLRCSPKSGHDTVSWYQQALGQGPQFIFQYYEEEERQRGNFPDRFSGHQFPNYSSELNVNALLLGDSALYLCASSLSDVNTEAFFGQGTRLTVV.

V usage is TRBV12-3 or TRBV12-4 and J usage is TRBJ1-2; 7 bases are a match to TRBD1. V was clipped by 7 bases and J by 7 bases; unmatched bases: 9. The CDR3 runs to 13 residues. The CDR3 loop is CASNRDRSGGYTF. CDR3 nucleotides: TGTGCCAGCAACCGGGACAGAAGTGGTGGCTACACCTTC.

This clone was seen a few times. This chain connects TRBV5-4 to TRBJ1-2; the D gene is possibly TRBD1 (6 bases). Trimming took off 3 bases at V and 6 bases at J, with 12 bases between the two ends. The CDR3 length is 13 residues. Germline loops: CDR1 SGHNT, CDR2 YYREEE (reference sequence). The CDR3 protein is CASSSTGKNGYTF. The CDR3 DNA follows: TGTGCCAGCAGCTCTACAGGGAAGAATGGCTACACCTTC.